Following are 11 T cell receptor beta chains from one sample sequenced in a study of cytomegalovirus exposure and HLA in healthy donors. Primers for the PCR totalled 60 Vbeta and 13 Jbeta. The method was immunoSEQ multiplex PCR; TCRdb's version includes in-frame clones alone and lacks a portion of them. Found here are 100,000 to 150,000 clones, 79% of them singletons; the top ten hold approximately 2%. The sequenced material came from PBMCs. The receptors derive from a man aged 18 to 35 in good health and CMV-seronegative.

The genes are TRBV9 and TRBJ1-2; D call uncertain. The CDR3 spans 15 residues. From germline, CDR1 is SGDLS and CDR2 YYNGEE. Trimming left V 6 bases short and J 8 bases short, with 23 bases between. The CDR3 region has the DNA TGTGCCAGCACTGTGGGTACTAAAATCTCGGAGGGCTACACCTTC. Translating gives CASTVGTKISEGYTF.

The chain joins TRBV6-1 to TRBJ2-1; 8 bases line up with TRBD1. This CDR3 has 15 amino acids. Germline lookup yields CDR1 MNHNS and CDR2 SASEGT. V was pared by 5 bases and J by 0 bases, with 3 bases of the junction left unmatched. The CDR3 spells CASSKTGDSYNEQFF. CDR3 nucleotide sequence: TGTGCCAGCAGTAAGACAGGGGACTCCTACAATGAGCAGTTCTTC.

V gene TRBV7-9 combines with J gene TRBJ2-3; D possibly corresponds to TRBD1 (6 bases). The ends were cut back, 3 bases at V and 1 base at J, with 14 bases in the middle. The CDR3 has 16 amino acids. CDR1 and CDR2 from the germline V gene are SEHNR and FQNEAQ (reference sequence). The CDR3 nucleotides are TGTGCCAGCAGCTTTGGGGACACAGGCGGCACAGATACGCAGTATTTT. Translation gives CASSFGDTGGTDTQYF.

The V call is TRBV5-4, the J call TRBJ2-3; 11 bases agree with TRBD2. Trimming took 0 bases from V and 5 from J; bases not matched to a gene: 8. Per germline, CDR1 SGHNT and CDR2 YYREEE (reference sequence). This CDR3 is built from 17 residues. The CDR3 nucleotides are TGTGCCAGCAGCTTGGGTAAACTAGCGGGAGTTTTAGATACGCAGTATTTT. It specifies CASSLGKLAGVLDTQYF.

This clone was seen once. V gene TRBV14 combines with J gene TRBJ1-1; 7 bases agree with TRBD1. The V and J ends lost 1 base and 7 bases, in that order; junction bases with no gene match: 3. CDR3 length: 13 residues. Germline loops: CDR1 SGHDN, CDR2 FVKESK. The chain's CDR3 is CASSQVRDSEAFF. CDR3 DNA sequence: TGTGCCAGCAGCCAAGTTCGGGACAGTGAAGCTTTCTTT.

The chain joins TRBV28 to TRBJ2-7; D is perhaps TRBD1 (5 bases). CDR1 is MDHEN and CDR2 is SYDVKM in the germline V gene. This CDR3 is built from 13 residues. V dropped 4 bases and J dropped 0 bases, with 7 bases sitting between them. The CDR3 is CASSSDSSYEQYF. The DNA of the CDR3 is TGTGCCAGCAGTTCCGACAGCTCCTACGAGCAGTACTTC.

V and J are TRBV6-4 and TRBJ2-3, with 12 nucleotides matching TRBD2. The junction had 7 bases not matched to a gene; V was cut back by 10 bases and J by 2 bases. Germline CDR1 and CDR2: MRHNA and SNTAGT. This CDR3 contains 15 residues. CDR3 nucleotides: TGTGCCACCTCTACTAGCGGGAGGACCACAGATACGCAGTATTTT. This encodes CATSTSGRTTDTQYF.

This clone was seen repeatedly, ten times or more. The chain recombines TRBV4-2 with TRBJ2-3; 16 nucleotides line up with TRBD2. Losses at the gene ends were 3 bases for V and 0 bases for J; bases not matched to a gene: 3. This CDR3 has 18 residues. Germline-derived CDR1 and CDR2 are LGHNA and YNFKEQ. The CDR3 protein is CASSQGLAGGPSTDTQYF. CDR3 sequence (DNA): TGTGCCAGCAGCCAGGGACTAGCGGGAGGGCCTAGCACAGATACGCAGTATTTT.

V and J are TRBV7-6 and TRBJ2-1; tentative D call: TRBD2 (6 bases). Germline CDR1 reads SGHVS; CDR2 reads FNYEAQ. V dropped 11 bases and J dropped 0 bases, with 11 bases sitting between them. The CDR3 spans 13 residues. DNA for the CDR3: TGTGCCGCTGGGGGGAGCTCCTACAATGAGCAGTTCTTC. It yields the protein CAAGGSSYNEQFF.

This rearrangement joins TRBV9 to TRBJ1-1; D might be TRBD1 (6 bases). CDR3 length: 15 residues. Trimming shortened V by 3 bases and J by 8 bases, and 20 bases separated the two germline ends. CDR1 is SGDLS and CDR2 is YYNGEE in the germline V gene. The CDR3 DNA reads TGTGCCAGCAGCGAGGGGGACCTCTCCGGTTCGGAAGCTTTCTTT. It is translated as CASSEGDLSGSEAFF.

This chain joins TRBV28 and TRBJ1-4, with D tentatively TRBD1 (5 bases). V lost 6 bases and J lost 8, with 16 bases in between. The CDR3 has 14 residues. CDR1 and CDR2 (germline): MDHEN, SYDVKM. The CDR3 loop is CASRPGGVEEKLFF. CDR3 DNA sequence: TGTGCCAGCAGGCCCGGGGGAGTTGAAGAAAAACTGTTTTTT.